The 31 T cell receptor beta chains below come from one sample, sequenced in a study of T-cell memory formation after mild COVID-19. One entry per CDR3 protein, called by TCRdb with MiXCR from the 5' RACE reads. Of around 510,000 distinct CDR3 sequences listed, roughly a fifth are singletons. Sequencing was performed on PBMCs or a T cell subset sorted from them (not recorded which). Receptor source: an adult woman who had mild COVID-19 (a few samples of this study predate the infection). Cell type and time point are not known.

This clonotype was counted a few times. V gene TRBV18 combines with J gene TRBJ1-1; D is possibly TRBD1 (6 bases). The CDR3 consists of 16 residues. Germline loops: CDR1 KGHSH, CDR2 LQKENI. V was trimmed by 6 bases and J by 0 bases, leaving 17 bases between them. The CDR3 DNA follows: TGTGCCAGCTCGCCGCCCATGGGACACATGAACACTGAAGCTTTCTTT. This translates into CASSPPMGHMNTEAFF. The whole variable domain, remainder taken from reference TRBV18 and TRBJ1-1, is NAGVMQNPRHLVRRRGQEARLRCSPMKGHSHVYWYRQLPEEGLKFMVYLQKENIIDESGMPKERFSAEFPKEGPSILRIQQVVRGDSAAYFCASSPPMGHMNTEAFFGQGTRLTVV.

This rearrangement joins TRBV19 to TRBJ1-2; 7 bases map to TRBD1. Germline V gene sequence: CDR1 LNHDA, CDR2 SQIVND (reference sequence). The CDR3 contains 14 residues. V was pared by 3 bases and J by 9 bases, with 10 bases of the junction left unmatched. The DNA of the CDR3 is TGTGCCAGTAGTATGCGAGAAGGACAGGCCAGCTACACCTTC. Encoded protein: CASSMREGQASYTF.

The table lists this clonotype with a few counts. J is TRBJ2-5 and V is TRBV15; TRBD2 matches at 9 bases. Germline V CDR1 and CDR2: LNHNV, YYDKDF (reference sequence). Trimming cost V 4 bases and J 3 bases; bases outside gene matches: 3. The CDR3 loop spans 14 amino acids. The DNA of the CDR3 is TGTGCCACCAGCACCCTAGCGGGAAAAGAGACCCAGTACTTC. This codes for CATSTLAGKETQYF.

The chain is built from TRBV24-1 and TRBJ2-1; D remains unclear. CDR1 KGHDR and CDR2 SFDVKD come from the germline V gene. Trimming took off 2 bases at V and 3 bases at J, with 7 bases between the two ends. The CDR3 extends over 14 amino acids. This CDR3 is CATSDYQVYNEQFF. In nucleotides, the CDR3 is TGTGCCACCAGTGATTACCAGGTCTACAATGAGCAGTTCTTC.

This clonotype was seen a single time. The CDR3 protein is CASSVGPPTDTQYF. CDR3 bases: TGTGCCAGCAGCGTTGGCCCCCCCACAGATACGCAGTATTTT. This rearrangement joins TRBV12-3 or TRBV12-4 to TRBJ2-3; D not resolved. The CDR3 is 14 residues long. Trimming took 6 bases from V and 2 from J, leaving 12 bases between them.

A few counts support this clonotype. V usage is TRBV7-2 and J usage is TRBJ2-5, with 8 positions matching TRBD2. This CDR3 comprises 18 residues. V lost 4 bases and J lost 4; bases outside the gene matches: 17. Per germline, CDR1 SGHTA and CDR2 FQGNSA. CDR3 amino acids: CASSSFPRSGTRGETQYF. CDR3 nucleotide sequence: TGTGCCAGCAGCTCCTTTCCCCGCAGCGGGACTAGAGGAGAGACCCAGTACTTC.

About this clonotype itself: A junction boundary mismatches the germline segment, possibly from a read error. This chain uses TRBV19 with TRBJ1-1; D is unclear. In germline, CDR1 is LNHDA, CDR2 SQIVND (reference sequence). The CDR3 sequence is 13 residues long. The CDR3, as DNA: TGTGCCACCGATCCCGGCGGGAACGCTGAAGCTTTCTTT. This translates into CATDPGGNAEAFF.

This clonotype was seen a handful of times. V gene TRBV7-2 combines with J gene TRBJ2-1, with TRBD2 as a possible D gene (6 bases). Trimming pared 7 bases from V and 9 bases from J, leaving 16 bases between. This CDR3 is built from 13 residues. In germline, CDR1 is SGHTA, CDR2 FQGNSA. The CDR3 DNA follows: TGTGCCAGCACCGCGGGGTATTCAGGTGAGCAGTTCTTC. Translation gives CASTAGYSGEQFF.

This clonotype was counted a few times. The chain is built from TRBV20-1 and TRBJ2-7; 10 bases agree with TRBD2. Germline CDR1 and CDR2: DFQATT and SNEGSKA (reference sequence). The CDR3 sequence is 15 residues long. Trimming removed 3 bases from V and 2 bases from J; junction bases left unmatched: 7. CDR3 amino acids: CSARGLAGATYEQYF. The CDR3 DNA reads TGCAGTGCTAGGGGGCTAGCGGGGGCGACCTACGAGCAGTACTTC.

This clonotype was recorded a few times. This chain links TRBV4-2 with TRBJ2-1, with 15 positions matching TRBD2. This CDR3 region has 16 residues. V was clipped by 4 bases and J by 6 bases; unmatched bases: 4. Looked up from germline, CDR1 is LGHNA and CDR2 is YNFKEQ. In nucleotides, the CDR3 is TGTGCCAGCAGCCGGACTAGCGGGGGGGCAGTCAATGAGCAGTTCTTC. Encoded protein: CASSRTSGGAVNEQFF.

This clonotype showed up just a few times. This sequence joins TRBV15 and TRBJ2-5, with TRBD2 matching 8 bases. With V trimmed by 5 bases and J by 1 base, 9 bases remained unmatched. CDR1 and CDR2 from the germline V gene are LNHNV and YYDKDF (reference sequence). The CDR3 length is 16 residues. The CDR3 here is CATSEESLAAQETQYF. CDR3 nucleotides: TGTGCCACCAGCGAGGAATCACTAGCGGCCCAAGAGACCCAGTACTTC.

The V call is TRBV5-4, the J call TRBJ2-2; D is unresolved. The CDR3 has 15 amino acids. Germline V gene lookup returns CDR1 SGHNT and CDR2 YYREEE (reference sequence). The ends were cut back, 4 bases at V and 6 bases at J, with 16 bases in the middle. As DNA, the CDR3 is TGTGCCAGCAGCACTCCCTACTCAGGTGCCGGGGAGCTGTTTTTT. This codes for CASSTPYSGAGELFF. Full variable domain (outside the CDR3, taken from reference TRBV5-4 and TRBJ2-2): ETGVTQSPTHLIKTRGQQVTLRCSSQSGHNTVSWYQQALGQGPQFIFQYYREEENGRGNFPPRFSGLQFPNYSSELNVNALELDDSALYLCASSTPYSGAGELFFGEGSRLTVL.

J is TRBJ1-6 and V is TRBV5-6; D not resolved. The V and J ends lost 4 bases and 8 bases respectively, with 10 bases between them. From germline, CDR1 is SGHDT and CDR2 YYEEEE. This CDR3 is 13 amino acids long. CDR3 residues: CASSLQLDSPLHF. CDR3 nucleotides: TGTGCCAGCAGCCTTCAACTCGATTCACCCCTCCACTTT. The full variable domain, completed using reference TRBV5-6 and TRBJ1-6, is DAGVTQSPTHLIKTRGQQVTLRCSPKSGHDTVSWYQQALGQGPQFIFQYYEEEERQRGNFPDRFSGHQFPNYSSELNVNALLLGDSALYLCASSLQLDSPLHFGNGTRLTVT.

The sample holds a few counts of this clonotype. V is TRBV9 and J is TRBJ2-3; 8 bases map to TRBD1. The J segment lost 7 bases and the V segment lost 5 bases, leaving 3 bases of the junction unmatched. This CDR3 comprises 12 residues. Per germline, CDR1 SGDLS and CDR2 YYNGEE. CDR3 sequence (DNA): TGTGCCAGCAGAGGGACAGGAAATACGCAGTATTTT. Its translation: CASRGTGNTQYF.

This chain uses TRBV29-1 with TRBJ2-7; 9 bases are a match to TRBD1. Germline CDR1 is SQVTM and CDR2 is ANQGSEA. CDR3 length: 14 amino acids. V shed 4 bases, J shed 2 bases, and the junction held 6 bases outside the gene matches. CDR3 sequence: CSVVTGTGPYEQYF. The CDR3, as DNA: TGCAGCGTTGTGACCGGGACAGGGCCCTACGAGCAGTACTTC.

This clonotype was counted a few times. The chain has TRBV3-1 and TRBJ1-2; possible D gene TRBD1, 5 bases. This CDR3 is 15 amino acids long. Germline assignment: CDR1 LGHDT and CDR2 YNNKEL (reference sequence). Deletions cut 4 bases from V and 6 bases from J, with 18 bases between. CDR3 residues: CASSPNGASEDGYTF. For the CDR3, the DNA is TGTGCCAGCAGCCCCAACGGGGCCTCTGAGGATGGCTACACCTTC.

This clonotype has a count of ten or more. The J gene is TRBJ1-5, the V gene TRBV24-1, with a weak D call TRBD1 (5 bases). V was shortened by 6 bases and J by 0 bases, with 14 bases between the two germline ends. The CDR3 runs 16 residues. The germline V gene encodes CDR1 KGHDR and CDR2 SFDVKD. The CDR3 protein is CATSFGGLNSNQPQHF. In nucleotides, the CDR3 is TGTGCCACCAGTTTCGGGGGATTGAATAGCAATCAGCCCCAGCATTTT.

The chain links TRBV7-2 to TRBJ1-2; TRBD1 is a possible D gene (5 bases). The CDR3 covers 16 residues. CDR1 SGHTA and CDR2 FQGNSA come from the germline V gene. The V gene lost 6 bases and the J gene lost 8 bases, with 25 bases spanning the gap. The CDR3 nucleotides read TGTGCCAGCAGTTTTAAAAAGGGGCGACCCAGGGTCGGCTACACCTTC. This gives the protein CASSFKKGRPRVGYTF.

The CDR3 region is CASSRQGLTSYEQYF. CDR3 sequence (DNA): TGTGCCAGCAGCCGACAGGGGCTAACTTCCTACGAGCAGTACTTC. The chain joins TRBV5-5 to TRBJ2-7; 8 bases match TRBD1. This CDR3 has 15 amino acids. V dropped 4 bases and J dropped 1; count of bases not matched to a gene: 7. Germline loops: CDR1 SGHKS, CDR2 YYEKEE (reference sequence). Using reference TRBV5-5 and TRBJ2-7 for the parts outside the CDR3, the full variable domain is DAGVTQSPTHLIKTRGQQVTLRCSPISGHKSVSWYQQVLGQGPQFIFQYYEKEERGRGNFPDRFSARQFPNYSSELNVNALLLGDSALYLCASSRQGLTSYEQYFGPGTRLTVT.

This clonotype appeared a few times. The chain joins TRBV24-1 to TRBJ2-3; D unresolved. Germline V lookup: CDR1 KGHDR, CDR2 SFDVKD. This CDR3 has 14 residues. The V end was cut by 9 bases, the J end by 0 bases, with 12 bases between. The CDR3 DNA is TGTGCCACCGAAGGGCCCTCTAGCACAGATACGCAGTATTTT. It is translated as CATEGPSSTDTQYF.

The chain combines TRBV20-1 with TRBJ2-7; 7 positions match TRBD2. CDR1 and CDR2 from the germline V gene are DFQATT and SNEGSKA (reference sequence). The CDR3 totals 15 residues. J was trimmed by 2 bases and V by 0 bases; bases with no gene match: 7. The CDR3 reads CSARDGGRRTYEQYF. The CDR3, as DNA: TGCAGTGCTAGAGATGGCGGGAGACGGACCTACGAGCAGTACTTC.

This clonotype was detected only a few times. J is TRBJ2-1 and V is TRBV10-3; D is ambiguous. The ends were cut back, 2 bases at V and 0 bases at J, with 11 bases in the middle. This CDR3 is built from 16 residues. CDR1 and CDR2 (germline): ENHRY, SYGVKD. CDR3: CAISEGLGSSYNEQFF. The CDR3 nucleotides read TGTGCCATCAGTGAGGGGTTGGGAAGCTCCTACAATGAGCAGTTCTTC.

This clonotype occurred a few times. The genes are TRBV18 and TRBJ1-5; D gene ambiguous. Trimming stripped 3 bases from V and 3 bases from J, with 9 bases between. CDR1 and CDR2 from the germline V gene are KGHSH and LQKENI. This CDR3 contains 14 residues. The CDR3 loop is CASSPGSANQPQHF. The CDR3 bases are TGTGCCAGCTCACCGGGATCGGCCAATCAGCCCCAGCATTTT.

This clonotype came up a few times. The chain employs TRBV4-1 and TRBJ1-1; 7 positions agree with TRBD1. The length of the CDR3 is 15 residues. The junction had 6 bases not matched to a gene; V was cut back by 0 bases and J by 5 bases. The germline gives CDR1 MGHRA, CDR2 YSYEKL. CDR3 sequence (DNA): TGCGCCAGCAGCCAAGACCCAGGGGGTGTGACTGAAGCTTTCTTT. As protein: CASSQDPGGVTEAFF.

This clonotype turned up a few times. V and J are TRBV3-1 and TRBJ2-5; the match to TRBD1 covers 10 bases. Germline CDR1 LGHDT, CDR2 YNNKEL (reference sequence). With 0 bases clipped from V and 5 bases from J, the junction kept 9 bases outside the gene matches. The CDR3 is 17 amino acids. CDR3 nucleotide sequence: TGTGCCAGCAGCCAAGATTGGCCGACAGGGGGCGGTGAGACCCAGTACTTC. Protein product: CASSQDWPTGGGETQYF.

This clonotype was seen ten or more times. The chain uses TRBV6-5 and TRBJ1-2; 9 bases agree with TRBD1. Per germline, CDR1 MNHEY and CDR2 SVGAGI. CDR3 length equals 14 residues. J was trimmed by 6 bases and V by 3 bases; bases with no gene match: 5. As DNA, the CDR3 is TGTGCCAGCAGTTATGGGCGGACAGGGGATGGCTACACCTTC. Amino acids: CASSYGRTGDGYTF.

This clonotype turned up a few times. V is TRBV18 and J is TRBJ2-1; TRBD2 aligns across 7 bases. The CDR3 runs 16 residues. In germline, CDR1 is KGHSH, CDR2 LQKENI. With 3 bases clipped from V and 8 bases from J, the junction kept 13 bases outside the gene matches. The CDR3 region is CASSPQVSGIVDEQFF. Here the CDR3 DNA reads TGTGCCAGCTCACCCCAGGTCAGCGGGATCGTCGATGAGCAGTTCTTC.

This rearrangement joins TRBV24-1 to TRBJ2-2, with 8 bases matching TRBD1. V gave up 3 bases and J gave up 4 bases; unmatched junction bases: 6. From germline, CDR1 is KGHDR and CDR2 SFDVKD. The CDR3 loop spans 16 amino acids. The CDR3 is CATSDPQGAVTGELFF. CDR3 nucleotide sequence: TGTGCCACCAGTGATCCCCAGGGGGCGGTCACCGGGGAGCTGTTTTTT.

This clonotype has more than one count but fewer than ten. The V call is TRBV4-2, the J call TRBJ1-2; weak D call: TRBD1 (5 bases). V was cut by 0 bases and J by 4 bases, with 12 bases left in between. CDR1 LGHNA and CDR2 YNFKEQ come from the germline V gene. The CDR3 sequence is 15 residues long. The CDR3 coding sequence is TGTGCCAGCAGCCAAGAAAGTGGGGGTACCTATGGCTACACCTTC. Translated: CASSQESGGTYGYTF.

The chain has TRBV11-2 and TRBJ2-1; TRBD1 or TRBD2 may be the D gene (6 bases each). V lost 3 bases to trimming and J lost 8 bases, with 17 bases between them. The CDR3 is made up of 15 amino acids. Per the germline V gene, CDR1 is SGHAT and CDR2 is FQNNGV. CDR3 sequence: CASSFRGGGDDEQFF. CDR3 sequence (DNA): TGTGCCAGCAGCTTCAGGGGAGGCGGGGACGATGAGCAGTTCTTC.

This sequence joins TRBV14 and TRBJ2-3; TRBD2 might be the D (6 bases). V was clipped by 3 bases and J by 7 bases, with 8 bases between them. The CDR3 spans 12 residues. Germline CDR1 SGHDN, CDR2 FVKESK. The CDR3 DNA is TGTGCCAGCAGCCAGGGGGGTTATACGCAGTATTTT. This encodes CASSQGGYTQYF.